This TCR beta chain was sequenced in a study of T cell repertoires in cytomegalovirus infection. Study-level information: CMV epitopes used comprised recently identified HLA-C-restricted ones and well-studied HLA-B-restricted ones. Public TCR beta signatures were indicative of both CMV infection and a matching HLA type. Findings and limits, study-wide: Of the TCR beta families, the public ones yielded a cumulative frequency that identified carriers of CMV plus the relevant HLA. Dominating the ex vivo response were TCR beta clonotypes that were CMV-specific and HLA-C-restricted.

V lost 2 bases and J 3 bases, leaving 12 bases between the germline ends. Germline V gene lookup returns CDR1 SGHTA and CDR2 FQGNSA. The CDR3 contains 15 residues. This clonotype was seen repeatedly, ten times or more. What it binds is unknown. Using its own MiXCR run on the reads, TCRdb lists one record per CDR3 protein. The sample yields under 200,000 distinct CDR3 sequences, about 20% seen once. The chain is built from TRBV7-2 and TRBJ2-3; a weak D match, TRBD1 (6 bases). Sequencing used CD8+ T cells from cultured PBMCs, obtained from culture after CMV antigen stimulation. The TCR sequence derives from a human donor in good health (CMV status not recorded). Some clones in this sample may be carry-over from other donors' samples. CDR3 coding DNA: TGTGCCAGCAGCTTATTTGGCAGGGGAACAGATACGCAGTATTTT. It codes for CASSLFGRGTDTQYF.